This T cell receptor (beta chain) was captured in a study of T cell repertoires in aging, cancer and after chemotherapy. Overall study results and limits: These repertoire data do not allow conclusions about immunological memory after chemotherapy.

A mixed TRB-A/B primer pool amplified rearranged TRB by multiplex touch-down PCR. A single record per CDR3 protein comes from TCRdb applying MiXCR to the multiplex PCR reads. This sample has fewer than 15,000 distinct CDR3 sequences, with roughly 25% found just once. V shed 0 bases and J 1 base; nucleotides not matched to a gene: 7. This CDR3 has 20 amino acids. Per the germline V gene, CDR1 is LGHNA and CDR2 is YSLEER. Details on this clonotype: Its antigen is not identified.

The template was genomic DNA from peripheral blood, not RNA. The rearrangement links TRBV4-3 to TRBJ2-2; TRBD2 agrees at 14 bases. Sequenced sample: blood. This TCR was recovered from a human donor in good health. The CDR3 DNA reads TGCGCCAGCAGCCAAGAGCCCGGGACTAGCGGGGGCCGGAACACCGGGGAGCTGTTTTTT. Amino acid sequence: CASSQEPGTSGGRNTGELFF.